One TCR beta chain is described in this entry. What it binds is unknown. Profiling relied on immunoSEQ multiplex PCR, and the TCRdb table lists in-frame clones only, not all of them. The sample holds around 97,000 clones; approximately 93% are singletons and the top ten take 1% to 1.5%. This CDR3 spans 18 amino acids. The junction had 10 bases not matched to a gene; V was cut back by 4 bases and J by 0 bases. Germline-derived CDR1 and CDR2 are PRHDT and FYEKMQ (reference sequence). The data originate from a study of graft-versus-host responses after intestinal transplantation. Study information: Following induction with anti-thymocyte globulin, all recipients were given tacrolimus and steroids for about three years. Study observations and caveats: The study found high graft-versus-host to host-versus-graft clonal ratios in allografts of patients with graft-donor T cell macrochimerism. GvH clones were identified in recipient marrow, with some first appearing in ileum or blood.

The sequences come from unstimulated CD8+ T cells sorted from spleen or lymph node cells, collected before intestinal transplant. The chain carries TRBV13 and TRBJ2-3; the match to TRBD2 covers 10 bases. This sequence was found in a human donor who received an intestinal transplant. The CDR3 loop is CASSSKAGGPFSTDTQYF. CDR3 coding DNA: TGTGCCAGCAGCTCGAAAGCGGGGGGGCCATTTAGCACAGATACGCAGTATTTT.